One and the same sample provided the 14 T cell receptor beta chains below, sequenced in a study of cytomegalovirus exposure and HLA in healthy donors. Profiling relied on immunoSEQ multiplex PCR, and the TCRdb table lists in-frame clones only, not all of them. The sample holds 75,000 to 95,000 clones, 95% to 98% seen once. Sample: PBMCs. The receptors derive from a man between 18 and 29 years old in good health and CMV-seronegative.

The V gene is TRBV2, the J gene TRBJ1-1; D is possibly TRBD1 (5 bases). V lost 5 bases, J lost 1 base, and 11 bases lay in between. CDR1 is SNHLY and CDR2 is FYNNEI in the germline V gene. This CDR3 comprises 14 residues. The CDR3 reads CASSYFQGNTEAFF. Here the CDR3 DNA reads TGTGCCAGCAGTTATTTTCAGGGGAACACTGAAGCTTTCTTT.

This clone appeared once. The chain employs TRBV5-4 and TRBJ1-2, with TRBD1 as a possible D gene (5 bases). The V end lost 4 bases, the J end lost 2 bases, and 12 bases lay between the germline ends. The CDR3 is 14 residues long. Germline lookup yields CDR1 SGHNT and CDR2 YYREEE (reference sequence). The chain's CDR3 is CASSPRGGNYGYTF. CDR3 coding DNA: TGTGCCAGCAGCCCCCGGGGGGGGAACTATGGCTACACCTTC.

CDR3 nucleotide sequence: TGTGCCAGCAGGAACCTGGCCCTCTACGAGCAGTACTTC. Its protein product is CASRNLALYEQYF. V usage is TRBV2 and J usage is TRBJ2-7; D gene ambiguous. The CDR3 consists of 13 residues. Between the trimmed V and J ends, which lost 6 bases and 3 bases, there was a span of 12 bases. Germline lookup yields CDR1 SNHLY and CDR2 FYNNEI.

This chain joins TRBV5-1 and TRBJ2-1; 7 bases fit TRBD2. The V gene's germline CDR1 is SGHRS and CDR2 YFSETQ. Trimming removed 4 bases from V and 0 bases from J; junction bases left unmatched: 13. There are 18 residues in the CDR3. Here the CDR3 reads CASSPNTAGTSSYNEQFF. DNA of the CDR3: TGCGCCAGCAGCCCTAACACAGCGGGAACAAGCTCCTACAATGAGCAGTTCTTC.

The chain couples TRBV4-1 to TRBJ2-7, with TRBD2 identical over 8 bases. From germline, CDR1 is MGHRA and CDR2 YSYEKL. The CDR3 has 16 residues. The V segment lost 1 base and the J segment 4 bases; nucleotides outside the gene matches: 9. For the CDR3, the DNA is TGCGCCAGCAGCCAAGGAGGGAGCGGGAGAATGTACGAGCAGTACGTC. Amino acids: CASSQGGSGRMYEQYV.

This rearrangement joins TRBV7-2 to TRBJ1-3; the D is unclear. The CDR3 consists of 16 residues. Trimming removed 2 bases at V and 2 bases at J, with 13 bases between. The V gene's germline CDR1 is SGHTA and CDR2 FQGNSA. The CDR3 is CASSLFMEGTGNTIYF. The CDR3 region has the DNA TGTGCCAGCAGCTTATTTATGGAGGGTACTGGAAACACCATATATTTT.

The gene calls are TRBV2 and TRBJ2-7; tentatively, D is TRBD2 (6 bases). V was trimmed by 4 bases and J by 6 bases, leaving 13 bases between them. Per the germline V gene, CDR1 is SNHLY and CDR2 is FYNNEI. The CDR3 totals 13 residues. CDR3 protein: CASSVGSGVEQYF. The CDR3 DNA is TGTGCCAGCAGTGTTGGGTCGGGGGTCGAGCAGTACTTC.

V is TRBV27 and J is TRBJ1-2; 8 bases are shared with TRBD1. The V and J ends lost 0 bases and 4 bases, in that order; junction bases with no gene match: 4. Germline assignment: CDR1 MNHEY and CDR2 SMNVEV (reference sequence). This CDR3 is built from 15 residues. The CDR3 is CASSLSRQGLYGYTF. For the CDR3, the DNA is TGTGCCAGCAGTTTATCTCGACAGGGGCTCTATGGCTACACCTTC.

The chain employs TRBV9 and TRBJ2-7; possible D gene TRBD1, 6 bases. This CDR3 has 15 amino acids. Germline assignment: CDR1 SGDLS and CDR2 YYNGEE. V lost 1 base and J lost 3, with 14 bases in between. CDR3 coding DNA: TGTGCCAGCAGCGTATTAGGGGGTGCGGGCTACGAGCAGTACTTC. This sequence encodes CASSVLGGAGYEQYF.

The chain uses TRBV30 and TRBJ2-2; a possible D gene is TRBD1 (7 bases). Germline loops: CDR1 GTSNPN, CDR2 SVGIG (reference sequence). The ends were cut back, 3 bases at V and 2 bases at J, with 10 bases in the middle. This CDR3 comprises 14 residues. The CDR3 loop reads CAWRTGTNTGELFF. CDR3 nucleotides: TGTGCCTGGAGGACAGGGACTAACACCGGGGAGCTGTTTTTT.

This clone was found a few times. The J gene is TRBJ1-1, the V gene TRBV15, with 7 bases lining up with TRBD1. The V and J ends lost 5 bases and 8 bases, in that order; junction bases with no gene match: 5. Per germline, CDR1 LNHNV and CDR2 YYDKDF (reference sequence). The CDR3 loop spans 12 amino acids. Written as DNA, the CDR3 is TGTGCCACCAGCGAGACAGGGATGGAAGCTTTCTTT. This sequence encodes CATSETGMEAFF.

J is TRBJ1-1 and V is TRBV28, with D unresolved. V was cut by 1 base and J by 1 base, with 7 bases left in between. This CDR3 spans 14 amino acids. The germline CDR1 and CDR2 sequences are MDHEN and SYDVKM. The CDR3 protein is CASSLFTGNTEAFF. The CDR3 nucleotides read TGTGCCAGCAGTTTATTTACGGGGAACACTGAAGCTTTCTTT. Complete variable domain (other parts from reference TRBV28 and TRBJ1-1): DVKVTQSSRYLVKRTGEKVFLECVQDMDHENMFWYRQDPGLGLRLIYFSYDVKMKEKGDIPEGYSVSREKKERFSLILESASTNQTSMYLCASSLFTGNTEAFFGQGTRLTVV.

V usage is TRBV5-6 and J usage is TRBJ2-1; no clear D gene. This CDR3 is 15 amino acids long. Germline CDR1 reads SGHDT; CDR2 reads YYEEEE. V lost 4 bases and J lost 12, with 23 bases in between. CDR3 in amino acids: CASSKKQLSGPVQFF. The CDR3 nucleotides read TGTGCCAGCAGCAAAAAACAATTGAGTGGGCCAGTGCAGTTCTTC.

The chain carries TRBV5-1 and TRBJ2-5, with 9 bases lining up with TRBD2. CDR1 SGHRS and CDR2 YFSETQ come from the germline V gene. The V segment lost 1 base and the J segment 4 bases; nucleotides outside the gene matches: 11. The CDR3 loop spans 17 amino acids. The CDR3 loop is CASSLISLAGRGETQYF. CDR3 bases: TGCGCCAGCAGCTTGATATCGCTAGCGGGACGGGGAGAGACCCAGTACTTC.